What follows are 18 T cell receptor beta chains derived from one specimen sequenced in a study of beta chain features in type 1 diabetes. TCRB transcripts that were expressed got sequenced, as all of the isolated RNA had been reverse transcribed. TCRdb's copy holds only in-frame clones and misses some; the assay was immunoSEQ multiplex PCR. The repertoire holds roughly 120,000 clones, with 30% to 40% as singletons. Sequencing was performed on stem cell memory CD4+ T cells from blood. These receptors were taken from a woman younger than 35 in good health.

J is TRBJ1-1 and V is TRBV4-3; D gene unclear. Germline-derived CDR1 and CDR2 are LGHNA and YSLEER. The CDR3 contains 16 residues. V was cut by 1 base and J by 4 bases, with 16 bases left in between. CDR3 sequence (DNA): TGCGCCAGCAGCCAAGTTGCAGGATTTTTGGGCACTGAAGCTTTCTTT. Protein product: CASSQVAGFLGTEAFF.

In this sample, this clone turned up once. This chain's CDR3 is CASSLTSGRGETQYF. The CDR3 DNA sequence: TGTGCCAGCAGCTTGACTAGCGGGAGGGGGGAGACCCAGTACTTC. The chain employs TRBV28 and TRBJ2-5; TRBD2 agrees at 14 bases. This CDR3 spans 15 amino acids. Germline values: CDR1 MDHEN, CDR2 SYDVKM. The V segment lost 6 bases and the J segment 5 bases; nucleotides outside the gene matches: 5.

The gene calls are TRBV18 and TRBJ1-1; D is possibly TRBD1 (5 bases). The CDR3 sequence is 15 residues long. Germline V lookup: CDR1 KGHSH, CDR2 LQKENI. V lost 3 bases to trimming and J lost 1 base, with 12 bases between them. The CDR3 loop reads CASSPRRGSNTEAFF. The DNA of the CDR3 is TGTGCCAGCTCACCCCGCCGGGGGTCGAACACTGAAGCTTTCTTT.

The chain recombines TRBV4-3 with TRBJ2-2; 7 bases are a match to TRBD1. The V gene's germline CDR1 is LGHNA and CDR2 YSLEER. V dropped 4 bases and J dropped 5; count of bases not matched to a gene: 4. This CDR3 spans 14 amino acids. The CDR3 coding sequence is TGCGCCAGCAGCCCCACAGGGGCAACCGGGGAGCTGTTTTTT. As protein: CASSPTGATGELFF.

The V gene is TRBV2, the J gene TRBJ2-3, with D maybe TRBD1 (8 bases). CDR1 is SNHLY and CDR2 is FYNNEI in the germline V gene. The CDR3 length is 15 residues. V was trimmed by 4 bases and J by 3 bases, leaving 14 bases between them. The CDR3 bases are TGTGCCAGCAGTGTAGACAGGGGAGGGACAGATACGCAGTATTTT. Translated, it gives CASSVDRGGTDTQYF.

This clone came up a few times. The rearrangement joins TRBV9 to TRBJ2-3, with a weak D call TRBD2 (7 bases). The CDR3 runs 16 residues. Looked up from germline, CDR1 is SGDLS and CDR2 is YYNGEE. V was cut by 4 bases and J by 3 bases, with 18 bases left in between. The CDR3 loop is CASSLKRGAVTDTQYF. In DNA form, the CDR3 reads TGTGCCAGCAGCCTCAAACGGGGGGCGGTGACAGATACGCAGTATTTT.

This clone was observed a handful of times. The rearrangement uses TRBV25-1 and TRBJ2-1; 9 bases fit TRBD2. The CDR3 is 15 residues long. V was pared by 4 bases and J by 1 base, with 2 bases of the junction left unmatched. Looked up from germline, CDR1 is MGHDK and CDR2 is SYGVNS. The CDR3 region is CASSAAGGSYNEQFF. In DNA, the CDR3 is TGTGCCAGCAGTGCAGCGGGAGGTTCCTACAATGAGCAGTTCTTC.

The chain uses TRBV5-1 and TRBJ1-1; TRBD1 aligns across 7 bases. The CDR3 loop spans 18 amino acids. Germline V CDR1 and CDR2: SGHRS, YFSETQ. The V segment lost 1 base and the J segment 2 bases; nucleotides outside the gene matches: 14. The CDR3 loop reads CASSLSPGQRTLNTEAFF. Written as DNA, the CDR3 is TGCGCCAGCAGCTTGTCCCCGGGACAGCGAACCTTAAACACTGAAGCTTTCTTT.

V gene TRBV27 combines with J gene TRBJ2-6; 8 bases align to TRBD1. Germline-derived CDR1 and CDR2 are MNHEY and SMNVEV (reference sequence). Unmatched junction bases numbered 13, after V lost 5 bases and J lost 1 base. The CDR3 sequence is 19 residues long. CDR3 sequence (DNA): TGTGCCAGCAGTGCTTCGACAGGGGTTTTTGCTTCTGGGGCCAACGTCCTGACTTTC. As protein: CASSASTGVFASGANVLTF.

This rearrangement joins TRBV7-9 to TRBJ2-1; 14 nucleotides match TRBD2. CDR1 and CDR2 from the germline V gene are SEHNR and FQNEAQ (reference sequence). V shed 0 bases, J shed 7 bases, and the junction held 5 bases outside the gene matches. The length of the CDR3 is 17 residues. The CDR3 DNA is TGTGCCAGCAGCTTAGCCCGACTAGCGGGAGGGTCTAATGAGCAGTTCTTC. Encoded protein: CASSLARLAGGSNEQFF.

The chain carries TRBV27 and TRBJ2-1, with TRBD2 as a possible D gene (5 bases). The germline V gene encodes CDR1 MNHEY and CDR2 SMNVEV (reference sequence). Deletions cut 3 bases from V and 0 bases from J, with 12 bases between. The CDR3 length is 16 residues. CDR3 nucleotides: TGTGCCAGCAGTTTTAATGTAGGGAGCTCCTACAATGAGCAGTTCTTC. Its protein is CASSFNVGSSYNEQFF.

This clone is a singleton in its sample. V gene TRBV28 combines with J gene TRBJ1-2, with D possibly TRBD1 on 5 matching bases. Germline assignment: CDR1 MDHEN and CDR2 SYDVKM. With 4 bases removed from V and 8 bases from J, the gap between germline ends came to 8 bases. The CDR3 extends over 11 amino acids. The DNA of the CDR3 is TGTGCCAGCAGTTCGCCAGGGGGCTACACCTTC. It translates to CASSSPGGYTF.

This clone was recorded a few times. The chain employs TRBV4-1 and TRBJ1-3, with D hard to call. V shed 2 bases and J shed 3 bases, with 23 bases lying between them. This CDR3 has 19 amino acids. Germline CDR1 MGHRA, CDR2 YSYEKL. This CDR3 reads CASSQLDPGPKSRGNTIYF. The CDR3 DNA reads TGCGCCAGCAGCCAACTCGATCCGGGTCCCAAGAGCCGTGGAAACACCATATATTTT.

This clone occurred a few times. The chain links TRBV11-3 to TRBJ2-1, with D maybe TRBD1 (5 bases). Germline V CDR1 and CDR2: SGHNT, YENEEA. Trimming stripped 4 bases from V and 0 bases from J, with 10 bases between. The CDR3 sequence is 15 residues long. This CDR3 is CASSWQGSSYNEQFF. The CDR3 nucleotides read TGTGCCAGCAGCTGGCAGGGAAGCTCCTACAATGAGCAGTTCTTC.

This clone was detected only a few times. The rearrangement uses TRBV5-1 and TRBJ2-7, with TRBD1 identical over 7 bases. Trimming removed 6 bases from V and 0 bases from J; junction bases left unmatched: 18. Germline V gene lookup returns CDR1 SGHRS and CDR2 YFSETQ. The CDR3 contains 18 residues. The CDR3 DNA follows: TGCGCCAGCACCAAACAGACAGGGTCCTTCTCTCCCTCCTACGAGCAGTACTTC. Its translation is CASTKQTGSFSPSYEQYF.

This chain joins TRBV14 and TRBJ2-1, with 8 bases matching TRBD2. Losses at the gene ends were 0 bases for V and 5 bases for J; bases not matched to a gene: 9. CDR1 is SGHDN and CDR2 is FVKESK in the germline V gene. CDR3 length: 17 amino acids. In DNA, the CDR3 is TGTGCCAGCAGCCAAGATTTAGGGACTAGGGATAACAATGAGCAGTTCTTC. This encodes CASSQDLGTRDNNEQFF.

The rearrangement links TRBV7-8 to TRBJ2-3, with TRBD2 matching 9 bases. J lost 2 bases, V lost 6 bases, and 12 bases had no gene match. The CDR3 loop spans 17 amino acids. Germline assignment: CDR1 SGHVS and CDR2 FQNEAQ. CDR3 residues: CASSQLGTSWNTDTQYF. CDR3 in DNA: TGTGCCAGCAGTCAACTGGGGACTAGCTGGAACACAGATACGCAGTATTTT.

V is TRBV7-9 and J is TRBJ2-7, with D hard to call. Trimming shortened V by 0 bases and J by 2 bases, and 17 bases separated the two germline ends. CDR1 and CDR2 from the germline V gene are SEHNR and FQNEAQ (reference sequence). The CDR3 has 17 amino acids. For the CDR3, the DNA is TGTGCCAGCAGCTTAGCAGTTTTCGACTTAATACCCTACGAGCAGTACTTC. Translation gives CASSLAVFDLIPYEQYF.